These 21 T cell receptor beta chains originate from one sample sequenced in a study of PD-1 and CTLA-4 blockade in melanoma. TCRdb's table, derived via immunoSEQ multiplex PCR, lists solely in-frame clones and lacks some. The sample has tens of thousands of clones; approximately 90% are singletons. The source was CD8+ T cells from peripheral blood, collected from a patient given anti-PD-1 treatment. Receptors were obtained from a human donor with melanoma.

The chain is built from TRBV7-9 and TRBJ2-7; the D gene is possibly TRBD1 (6 bases). Germline V CDR1 and CDR2: SEHNR, FQNEAQ (reference sequence). The CDR3 has 16 amino acids. V lost 4 bases and J lost 1, with 17 bases in between. The CDR3 here is CASSSPGATGSYEQYF. In DNA, the CDR3 is TGTGCCAGCAGCTCCCCTGGGGCGACAGGATCCTACGAGCAGTACTTC.

The genes are TRBV25-1 and TRBJ1-6, with D possibly being TRBD1 (5 bases). This CDR3 spans 13 amino acids. The germline gives CDR1 MGHDK, CDR2 SYGVNS. Trimming left V 8 bases short and J 10 bases short, with 15 bases between. CDR3 nucleotides: TGTGCCAGCCAGACAGCCGGACTCTCACCCCTCCACTTT. This translates into CASQTAGLSPLHF.

V and J are TRBV7-8 and TRBJ2-5; 8 positions match TRBD1. Germline CDR1 reads SGHVS; CDR2 reads FQNEAQ. This CDR3 contains 15 residues. The junction had 3 bases not matched to a gene; V was cut back by 1 base and J by 2 bases. In DNA form, the CDR3 reads TGTGCCAGCAGCTTAGGGACAGGGTCACAAGAGACCCAGTACTTC. Translating gives CASSLGTGSQETQYF.

V usage is TRBV4-2 and J usage is TRBJ1-1, with TRBD1 matching over 10 bases. The germline gives CDR1 LGHNA, CDR2 YNFKEQ. V lost 4 bases to trimming and J lost 3 bases; unmatched junction nucleotides: 8. This CDR3 is built from 16 residues. Written as DNA, the CDR3 is TGTGCCAGCAGCCCTTTGACAGGGGGCACGGACACTGAAGCTTTCTTT. Translation: CASSPLTGGTDTEAFF.

CDR3 nucleotide sequence: TGTGCCAGCAGTTTAAGGAGACAGGGATACGAGCAGTACTTC. Protein sequence: CASSLRRQGYEQYF. This chain joins TRBV27 and TRBJ2-7; 7 bases align to TRBD1. CDR1 and CDR2 (germline): MNHEY, SMNVEV (reference sequence). This CDR3 is built from 14 residues. V gave up 2 bases and J gave up 4 bases; unmatched junction bases: 5.

V and J are TRBV9 and TRBJ2-3; unclear D gene. The germline V gene has CDR1 SGDLS and CDR2 YYNGEE. V lost 3 bases, J lost 4 bases, and 9 bases lay in between. CDR3 size: 13 residues. CDR3: CASSASPPDTQYF. The CDR3 region has the DNA TGTGCCAGCAGCGCGAGCCCCCCAGATACGCAGTATTTT.

J is TRBJ2-3 and V is TRBV27, with TRBD2 identical over 15 bases. Trimming cost V 6 bases and J 4 bases; bases outside gene matches: 5. This CDR3 has 16 residues. Germline V gene sequence: CDR1 MNHEY, CDR2 SMNVEV (reference sequence). CDR3 coding DNA: TGTGCCAGCAGACCAGGACTAGCGGGAGGGGCAGATACGCAGTATTTT. Residues: CASRPGLAGGADTQYF.

V usage is TRBV6-5 and J usage is TRBJ1-1; tentative D call: TRBD1 (6 bases). Between the trimmed V and J ends, which lost 0 bases and 8 bases, there was a span of 7 bases. The CDR3 covers 12 residues. Germline V gene data show CDR1 as MNHEY and CDR2 as SVGAGI. This CDR3 reads CASSYSGQEAFF. Written as DNA, the CDR3 is TGTGCCAGCAGTTACTCCGGACAGGAAGCTTTCTTT.

CDR3 sequence reads: CASSLWEDVEYEQYF. The CDR3 DNA is TGTGCCAGCAGCTTATGGGAGGACGTAGAATACGAGCAGTACTTC. The chain links TRBV7-9 to TRBJ2-7, with D perhaps matching TRBD2 (6 bases). Trimming shortened V by 2 bases and J by 4 bases, and 15 bases separated the two germline ends. Germline assignment: CDR1 SEHNR and CDR2 FQNEAQ (reference sequence). The CDR3 is made up of 15 amino acids.

The chain has TRBV6-5 and TRBJ2-1, with 8 bases aligning to TRBD2. CDR3 length: 13 amino acids. Germline V gives CDR1 MNHEY, CDR2 SVGAGI. Losses at the gene ends were 8 bases for V and 5 bases for J; bases not matched to a gene: 5. CDR3 amino acids: CASVSGSNNEQFF. CDR3 bases: TGTGCCAGCGTGAGCGGGAGCAACAATGAGCAGTTCTTC.

V and J are TRBV7-9 and TRBJ2-2; D unclear. This CDR3 has 14 residues. The V gene's germline CDR1 is SEHNR and CDR2 FQNEAQ (reference sequence). V lost 5 bases and J 2 bases, leaving 9 bases between the germline ends. The CDR3 nucleotides read TGTGCCAGCAGCCCAACAGAAAACACCGGGGAGCTGTTTTTT. This encodes CASSPTENTGELFF.

V is TRBV13 and J is TRBJ1-2, with a weak D call TRBD1 (5 bases). This CDR3 is 16 amino acids long. The V gene's germline CDR1 is PRHDT and CDR2 FYEKMQ (reference sequence). V gave up 0 bases and J gave up 3 bases, with 14 bases separating them. The CDR3 protein is CASSLGTGRAHYGYTF. CDR3 nucleotides: TGTGCCAGCAGCTTAGGAACGGGACGGGCGCACTATGGCTACACCTTC. Using reference TRBV13 and TRBJ1-2 for the parts outside the CDR3, the full variable domain is AAGVIQSPRHLIKEKRETATLKCYPIPRHDTVYWYQQGPGQDPQFLISFYEKMQSDKGSIPDRFSAQQFSDYHSELNMSSLELGDSALYFCASSLGTGRAHYGYTFGSGTRLTVV.

The CDR3, as DNA: TGCGCCAGCAGCTTGGCAGGGGTTGAGACCCAGTACTTC. Its translation is CASSLAGVETQYF. This chain links TRBV5-1 with TRBJ2-5; D is perhaps TRBD1 (6 bases). V shed 0 bases and J shed 5 bases, with 8 bases lying between them. The germline V gene encodes CDR1 SGHRS and CDR2 YFSETQ. The length of the CDR3 is 13 residues.

This chain joins TRBV7-9 and TRBJ1-6, with D possibly matching TRBD1 (5 bases). Between the trimmed V and J ends, which lost 5 bases and 8 bases, there was a span of 10 bases. Germline V gene data show CDR1 as SEHNR and CDR2 as FQNEAQ (reference sequence). This CDR3 contains 13 residues. The CDR3 loop reads CASSSMGDSPLHF. The CDR3 DNA reads TGTGCCAGCAGCAGCATGGGGGATTCACCCCTCCACTTT.

V and J are TRBV2 and TRBJ2-7, with D tentatively TRBD1 or TRBD2 (5 bases each). CDR3 length: 14 residues. The V gene's germline CDR1 is SNHLY and CDR2 FYNNEI. V gave up 9 bases and J gave up 2 bases, with 17 bases separating them. The CDR3 is CASEGPTRPYEQYF. In DNA, the CDR3 is TGTGCCAGTGAGGGGCCTACTCGCCCCTACGAGCAGTACTTC.

V and J are TRBV27 and TRBJ1-6; 7 bases are a match to TRBD1. J lost 8 bases, V lost 0 bases, and 4 bases had no gene match. The length of the CDR3 is 15 residues. The germline gives CDR1 MNHEY, CDR2 SMNVEV (reference sequence). CDR3 in amino acids: CASSLSRDSYSPLHF. As DNA, the CDR3 is TGTGCCAGCAGTTTATCCCGGGACAGTTATTCACCCCTCCACTTT.

The chain combines TRBV27 with TRBJ1-1; perhaps TRBD1 as D (5 bases). The germline V gene encodes CDR1 MNHEY and CDR2 SMNVEV (reference sequence). V was cut by 8 bases and J by 2 bases, with 12 bases left in between. This CDR3 has 13 amino acids. Here the CDR3 reads CASQGELNTEAFF. The CDR3 DNA reads TGTGCCAGCCAGGGCGAATTAAACACTGAAGCTTTCTTT.

The chain carries TRBV29-1 and TRBJ2-5; D is possibly TRBD2 (7 bases). Looked up from germline, CDR1 is SQVTM and CDR2 is ANQGSEA. V dropped 1 base and J dropped 2 bases, with 17 bases sitting between them. There are 16 residues in the CDR3. CDR3 sequence: CSVEAPGGGSQETQYF. Written as DNA, the CDR3 is TGCAGCGTTGAAGCTCCGGGGGGCGGGAGTCAAGAGACCCAGTACTTC.

The rearrangement uses TRBV4-1 and TRBJ2-7, with unresolved D. The germline V gene encodes CDR1 MGHRA and CDR2 YSYEKL. The CDR3 has 13 residues. Trimming pared 1 base from V and 5 bases from J, leaving 9 bases between. Written as DNA, the CDR3 is TGCGCCAGCAGCCAAGGACCTCCGGACGAGCAGTACTTC. Translating it yields CASSQGPPDEQYF.

The genes are TRBV7-3 and TRBJ2-3; TRBD2 aligns across 7 bases. J lost 1 base, V lost 8 bases, and 3 bases had no gene match. CDR3 length: 13 residues. CDR1 and CDR2 from the germline V gene are SGHTA and FQGTGA. Here the CDR3 reads CASGRAGTDTQYF. DNA for the CDR3: TGTGCCAGCGGGAGGGCGGGCACAGATACGCAGTATTTT. Together with reference TRBV7-3 and TRBJ2-3, the CDR3 gives the full variable domain: GAGVSQTPSNKVTEKGKYVELRCDPISGHTALYWYRQSLGQGPEFLIYFQGTGAADDSGLPNDRFFAVRPEGSVSTLKIQRTERGDSAVYLCASGRAGTDTQYFGPGTRLTVL.

This chain connects TRBV6-5 to TRBJ1-2; 7 bases are a match to TRBD1. Trimming at V came to 4 bases and at J to 3 bases, leaving 2 bases not matched to a gene. The CDR3 totals 13 residues. CDR1 and CDR2 from the germline V gene are MNHEY and SVGAGI. CDR3: CASSFRGDYGYTF. DNA for the CDR3: TGTGCCAGCAGTTTCAGGGGGGACTATGGCTACACCTTC.